These 28 T cell receptor beta chains were sequenced from one sample in a study of T cell clones after liver transplantation. The protocol was immunoSEQ multiplex PCR, while the TCRdb copy is restricted to in-frame clones and leaves out a portion. The data show about 12,000 clones, with roughly 69% seen just once and over 25% held by the top ten. The sequences come from CD8+ T cells from blood, collected at the 22-month timepoint. These receptors originate from a human patient who received a liver transplant. Some T cells may possibly be graft donor cells.

The chain carries TRBV9 and TRBJ2-1; D might be TRBD2 (7 bases). The ends were cut back, 0 bases at V and 8 bases at J, with 12 bases in the middle. CDR3 length equals 14 residues. Germline CDR1 and CDR2: SGDLS and YYNGEE. CDR3 loop: CASSVEGGADEQFF. The CDR3 DNA reads as TGTGCCAGCAGCGTAGAAGGGGGGGCGGATGAGCAGTTCTTC.

The chain carries TRBV5-1 and TRBJ1-5, with D perhaps matching TRBD1 (5 bases). Germline V gene data show CDR1 as SGHRS and CDR2 as YFSETQ. V lost 2 bases and J 7 bases, leaving 13 bases between the germline ends. The CDR3 loop spans 14 amino acids. The CDR3 loop is CASSLSGGEQPQHF. In DNA, the CDR3 is TGCGCCAGCAGCTTAAGTGGGGGTGAACAGCCCCAGCATTTT. Combining the CDR3 with reference TRBV5-1 and TRBJ1-5 gives the whole variable domain KAGVTQTPRYLIKTRGQQVTLSCSPISGHRSVSWYQQTPGQGLQFLFEYFSETQRNKGNFPGRFSGRQFSNSRSEMNVSTLELGDSALYLCASSLSGGEQPQHFGDGTRLSIL.

The chain joins TRBV7-9 to TRBJ2-7; D gene unclear. The CDR3 spans 11 residues. The V and J ends lost 8 bases and 5 bases respectively, with 10 bases between them. CDR1 SEHNR and CDR2 FQNEAQ come from the germline V gene (reference sequence). The CDR3 nucleotides read TGTGCCAGCTCCGCCTGGGACGAGCAGTACTTC. This gives the protein CASSAWDEQYF.

The chain has TRBV6-1 and TRBJ1-5, with a possible D match to TRBD1 (5 bases). In germline, CDR1 is MNHNS, CDR2 SASEGT. This CDR3 spans 15 amino acids. The V gene lost 5 bases and the J gene lost 6 bases, with 17 bases spanning the gap. The CDR3, as DNA: TGTGCCAGCAGTTCCAGAGGCCAGGGAGGTCAGCCCCAGCATTTT. This encodes CASSSRGQGGQPQHF.

This clone was recorded once. The chain combines TRBV6-1 with TRBJ1-1; D remains ambiguous. CDR1 is MNHNS, CDR2 SASEGT, per germline. There are 12 residues in the CDR3. The V gene lost 4 bases and the J gene lost 5 bases, with 8 bases spanning the gap. CDR3 DNA: TGTGCCAGCAGTGTCGCAGAAACTGAAGCTTTCTTT. Amino acids: CASSVAETEAFF.

The chain couples TRBV19 to TRBJ1-5; D unresolved. Germline-derived CDR1 and CDR2 are LNHDA and SQIVND (reference sequence). Trimming shortened V by 5 bases and J by 4 bases, and 9 bases separated the two germline ends. This CDR3 contains 13 residues. The chain's CDR3 is CASSFGGNQPQHF. DNA for the CDR3: TGTGCCAGTAGTTTCGGAGGAAATCAGCCCCAGCATTTT.

This clone was detected only a few times. V is TRBV10-3 and J is TRBJ1-4; D may be TRBD1 (6 bases). V was cut by 0 bases and J by 8 bases, with 13 bases left in between. The CDR3 runs 15 residues. Looked up from germline, CDR1 is ENHRY and CDR2 is SYGVKD. This CDR3 reads CAISESGGAEEKLFF. In DNA form, the CDR3 reads TGTGCCATCAGTGAGTCCGGGGGGGCAGAGGAAAAACTGTTTTTT.

This chain joins TRBV7-9 and TRBJ1-1; D is ambiguous. The germline gives CDR1 SEHNR, CDR2 FQNEAQ (reference sequence). The CDR3 length is 12 residues. Trimming stripped 4 bases from V and 4 bases from J, with 7 bases between. The CDR3 spells CASSYGITEAFF. CDR3 nucleotides: TGTGCCAGCAGCTATGGGATCACTGAAGCTTTCTTT.

The chain combines TRBV30 with TRBJ2-3; 10 bases align to TRBD2. This CDR3 is built from 12 residues. Germline assignment: CDR1 GTSNPN and CDR2 SVGIG (reference sequence). V trimming: 7 bases; J trimming: 6 bases; junction bases outside the gene matches: 4. CDR3 DNA sequence: TGTGCCTACAAACTAGCGGGGGATACGCAGTATTTT. Its protein is CAYKLAGDTQYF.

The J gene is TRBJ2-5, the V gene TRBV4-3, with TRBD1 as a possible D gene (6 bases). CDR3 length: 15 amino acids. The V gene's germline CDR1 is LGHNA and CDR2 YSLEER. Trimming cost V 5 bases and J 5 bases, with 18 bases left between them. In DNA, the CDR3 is TGCGCCAGCAGCTTTACATTTGGGGGCGAGGAGACCCAGTACTTC. This translates into CASSFTFGGEETQYF.

The CDR3 sequence is CASSQVSGTYEQYF. The CDR3 DNA is TGCGCCAGCAGCCAAGTTAGCGGAACCTACGAGCAGTACTTC. The chain joins TRBV4-3 to TRBJ2-7, with D possibly TRBD2 on 6 matching bases. Germline lookup yields CDR1 LGHNA and CDR2 YSLEER. The CDR3 runs 14 residues. V was shortened by 1 base and J by 2 bases, with 9 bases between the two germline ends.

In its sample, this clone was seen a few times. The V call is TRBV5-6, the J call TRBJ1-1; 8 nucleotides align to TRBD1. The CDR3 contains 12 residues. The germline gives CDR1 SGHDT, CDR2 YYEEEE. V shed 4 bases, J shed 8 bases, and the junction held 4 bases outside the gene matches. CDR3 sequence reads: CASSRGQGEAFF. CDR3 DNA sequence: TGTGCCAGCAGCAGAGGACAGGGAGAAGCTTTCTTT.

The chain couples TRBV25-1 to TRBJ2-5, with a possible D match to TRBD2 (6 bases). This CDR3 is 15 amino acids long. V dropped 1 base and J dropped 5 bases, with 14 bases sitting between them. Germline V gene data show CDR1 as MGHDK and CDR2 as SYGVNS. The CDR3 protein is CASSEWEAAYETQYF. The CDR3 DNA reads TGTGCCAGCAGTGAATGGGAGGCGGCATACGAGACCCAGTACTTC. Combining the CDR3 with reference TRBV25-1 and TRBJ2-5 gives the whole variable domain EADIYQTPRYLVIGTGKKITLECSQTMGHDKMYWYQQDPGMELHLIHYSYGVNSTEKGDLSSESTVSRIRTEHFPLTLESARPSHTSQYLCASSEWEAAYETQYFGPGTRLLVL.

The chain links TRBV7-3 to TRBJ2-3; perhaps D is TRBD1 or TRBD2 (5 bases each). Germline-derived CDR1 and CDR2 are SGHTA and FQGTGA. CDR3 length: 14 amino acids. Trimming left V 5 bases short and J 1 base short, with 10 bases between. DNA of the CDR3: TGTGCCAGCAGCCATATGGGGGGCACAGATACGCAGTATTTT. The encoded protein is CASSHMGGTDTQYF.

The V gene is TRBV5-6, the J gene TRBJ2-1; 8 nucleotides align to TRBD1. V shed 5 bases, J shed 10 bases, and the junction held 11 bases outside the gene matches. From germline, CDR1 is SGHDT and CDR2 YYEEEE. The CDR3 spans 14 residues. The CDR3 loop reads CASSQTGQGGEQFF. The CDR3 region has the DNA TGTGCCAGCAGTCAAACCGGACAGGGTGGGGAGCAGTTCTTC. Based on the CDR3 plus reference TRBV5-6 and TRBJ2-1, the full variable domain is DAGVTQSPTHLIKTRGQQVTLRCSPKSGHDTVSWYQQALGQGPQFIFQYYEEEERQRGNFPDRFSGHQFPNYSSELNVNALLLGDSALYLCASSQTGQGGEQFFGPGTRLTVL.

The chain recombines TRBV4-3 with TRBJ2-1, with 8 positions matching TRBD2. Germline trimming cut 0 bases from V and 4 bases from J; bases unmatched to any gene: 8. The V gene's germline CDR1 is LGHNA and CDR2 YSLEER. CDR3 size: 17 residues. This chain's CDR3 is CASSQERRGGLYNEQFF. CDR3 DNA sequence: TGCGCCAGCAGCCAAGAGAGACGGGGGGGCCTATACAATGAGCAGTTCTTC.

V usage is TRBV5-6 and J usage is TRBJ2-7; maybe TRBD1 (6 bases). V was pared by 2 bases and J by 0 bases, with 9 bases between. CDR1 is SGHDT and CDR2 is YYEEEE in the germline V gene. This CDR3 region has 14 residues. CDR3 sequence reads: CASSFLQGSYEQYF. The CDR3 bases are TGTGCCAGCAGCTTTTTACAGGGCTCCTACGAGCAGTACTTC. Using reference TRBV5-6 and TRBJ2-7 for the parts outside the CDR3, the full variable domain is DAGVTQSPTHLIKTRGQQVTLRCSPKSGHDTVSWYQQALGQGPQFIFQYYEEEERQRGNFPDRFSGHQFPNYSSELNVNALLLGDSALYLCASSFLQGSYEQYFGPGTRLTVT.

The chain couples TRBV9 to TRBJ2-5; 9 bases are shared with TRBD2. CDR3 size: 15 residues. Trimming removed 0 bases from V and 5 bases from J; junction bases left unmatched: 5. CDR1 is SGDLS, CDR2 YYNGEE, per germline. CDR3 DNA: TGTGCCAGCAGCGTAGACGGTGCGGGGGGGGAGACCCAGTACTTC. Its protein is CASSVDGAGGETQYF.

The chain links TRBV7-9 to TRBJ1-6; TRBD1 might be the D (5 bases). Trimming pared 5 bases from V and 13 bases from J, leaving 12 bases between. The CDR3 length is 12 residues. Germline V gene lookup returns CDR1 SEHNR and CDR2 FQNEAQ (reference sequence). The CDR3 region has the DNA TGTGCCAGCAGCCCGGGGGGGGAGCCCCTCCACTTT. Amino acid sequence: CASSPGGEPLHF.

The V call is TRBV19, the J call TRBJ2-1; 9 nucleotides agree with TRBD1. The CDR3 contains 15 residues. Germline trimming cut 7 bases from V and 4 bases from J; bases unmatched to any gene: 8. The germline gives CDR1 LNHDA, CDR2 SQIVND (reference sequence). The CDR3 DNA reads as TGTGCCAGTAAGATATCCGGGACAGGGTACAATGAGCAGTTCTTC. Its translation: CASKISGTGYNEQFF.

V gene TRBV5-1 combines with J gene TRBJ2-1; 12 bases are shared with TRBD2. The CDR3 spans 16 residues. Germline CDR1 is SGHRS and CDR2 is YFSETQ. Unmatched junction bases numbered 15, after V lost 7 bases and J lost 10 bases. The CDR3 sequence: CASRKRTSGVAVEQFF. In DNA, the CDR3 is TGCGCCAGCCGAAAGCGGACTAGCGGGGTGGCTGTGGAGCAGTTCTTC.

This clone was recorded many times. The chain combines TRBV6-5 with TRBJ2-1, with D unclear. The CDR3 is 13 residues long. Per the germline V gene, CDR1 is MNHEY and CDR2 is SVGAGI. Deletions cut 0 bases from V and 7 bases from J, with 7 bases between. The CDR3 DNA follows: TGTGCCAGCAGTTACTCGCCCGGTAATGAGCAGTTCTTC. Amino acids: CASSYSPGNEQFF.

The genes are TRBV6-6 and TRBJ2-7; a weak D match, TRBD1 (6 bases). The CDR3 covers 15 residues. Trimming removed 0 bases at V and 2 bases at J, with 11 bases between. Germline lookup yields CDR1 MNHNY and CDR2 SVGAGI (reference sequence). Here the CDR3 reads CASSYSAGATYEQYF. In DNA form, the CDR3 reads TGTGCCAGCAGTTACTCGGCAGGGGCTACCTACGAGCAGTACTTC.

This clone was found a few times. The chain has TRBV4-3 and TRBJ2-7; 9 bases fit TRBD1. The CDR3 spans 14 residues. After removal of 6 bases from V and 1 base from J, the junction contained 4 bases not matched to a gene. CDR1 is LGHNA and CDR2 is YSLEER in the germline V gene. CDR3: CASSYGTGSYEQYF. CDR3 coding DNA: TGCGCCAGCAGTTACGGGACAGGGTCCTACGAGCAGTACTTC.

This chain links TRBV10-3 with TRBJ2-1, with TRBD2 matching 7 bases. Trimming cost V 9 bases and J 0 bases; bases outside gene matches: 5. The CDR3 spans 14 residues. Germline values: CDR1 ENHRY, CDR2 SYGVKD. The CDR3 sequence is CAIGGGSSYNEQFF. CDR3 DNA: TGTGCCATTGGGGGAGGGAGCTCCTACAATGAGCAGTTCTTC.

The rearrangement links TRBV5-4 to TRBJ2-5; unclear D gene. The germline CDR1 and CDR2 sequences are SGHNT and YYREEE (reference sequence). V gave up 1 base and J gave up 2 bases, with 18 bases separating them. The CDR3 consists of 17 residues. CDR3 sequence (DNA): TGTGCCAGCAGCTTGTTGGGAATATACAGAGAACAAGAGACCCAGTACTTC. This codes for CASSLLGIYREQETQYF.

By frequency in the sample, this clone is medium-sized. The chain uses TRBV7-3 and TRBJ1-3; D unclear. Germline V gene data show CDR1 as SGHTA and CDR2 as FQGTGA. This CDR3 contains 14 residues. The ends were cut back, 5 bases at V and 1 base at J, with 9 bases in the middle. The CDR3: CASSPTESGNTIYF. In DNA, the CDR3 is TGTGCCAGCAGCCCCACGGAGTCTGGAAACACCATATATTTT.

This rearrangement joins TRBV6-6 to TRBJ1-1; D gene unclear. Germline V gene lookup returns CDR1 MNHNY and CDR2 SVGAGI (reference sequence). The V end was cut by 4 bases, the J end by 2 bases, with 11 bases between. This CDR3 region has 14 residues. In nucleotides, the CDR3 is TGTGCCAGCAGTTGGGATGTTTCCAACACTGAAGCTTTCTTT. Its protein is CASSWDVSNTEAFF.